The following is a T cell receptor beta chain sequence with its context. This clonotype was found once. What antigen it recognizes has not been identified. Base qualities are missing; no much larger clone stands one base away. One read alone makes for weak evidence. Library prep was done by 5' RACE. Instrument on record: Illumina HiSeq 2500. The second PCR ran for roughly 7 to 11 cycles and used a J-beta primer mix along with a sample-barcoded 5' primer. A unique molecular identifier was introduced onto each TCR beta cDNA molecule by a template-switch 5' adaptor carrying 12 random nucleotides. Each sample yielded at least 3 million CDR3-containing paired-end reads. The Mint cDNA synthesis kit, primed by a TRBC-specific oligonucleotide, was used to synthesize first-strand cDNA from all RNA. All cDNA was treated with uracil-DNA glycosylase and then went through a first 18-cycle PCR with the universal primers M1SS and BC2_uni_R. For the original study's pipeline: For normalization, 1 million high-quality reads, each with a distinct molecular identifier, were randomly selected from each sample. Instead of being binned into consensus sequences, reads that shared molecular identifiers were thrown out. MiTCR, with a Q25 quality threshold and the strictest error-elimination algorithm, was used for CDR3 identification, clonotype clustering and error correction. A nonparametric unseen species model using Euler transformation provided a lower-bound estimate of total TCR beta diversity. Through fastp at Q25 and MiXCR, TCRdb rebuilt clones from the public reads, retaining in-frame beta chains. A single entry per CDR3 protein holds the most common genes and DNA from its merged rows. TCRdb's processing, not the study's, gives the V and J calls here. The sample has hundreds of thousands of distinct CDR3 sequences on record, approximately 55% of them singletons. Of the sample, 40% to 50% falls within the top ten clones.

From its cysteine to its phenylalanine, the CDR3 spans 15 amino acids. The sequence is cut down to CDR3 DNA, 45 bases in frame from base 1. V lost 2 bases and J lost 0 bases; the stretch between them is 9 bases long. The germline V gene (reference sequence) yields MNHEY for CDR1 and SMNVEV for CDR2. Systemically healthy Caucasian individuals from Russia, about 38 in total and aged about 6 to 90 years, were included as donors. Approximately 11 milliliters of peripheral blood were drawn from each donor into EDTA-treated Vacutainer tubes. Ficoll-Paque density-gradient centrifugation was used to isolate PBMCs, with at least 6 million obtained per sample. Total RNA was extracted from PBMCs with Trizol reagent, with at least 5.5 micrograms obtained per sample. For every donor, flow cytometry on a PBMC aliquot measured the percentage of naive CD45RAhigh/CD27high T cells. This record belongs to a study of blood T cells in healthy people across ages (dated by TCRdb to between 2014 and 2017). Some background on the complete study: In model experiments, template switching captured roughly one uniquely barcoded TCR beta cDNA molecule for every two T cells. The study measured age-related changes in TCR beta repertoire diversity using deep sequencing normalized with unique cDNA molecular identifiers. Donors were grouped into four age groups: young (average approximately 16 years), middle-aged (39), aged (over 55) and long-lived (around 80). To avoid experimental bias, donors of different ages were distributed randomly across sequencing lanes. Using the same blood draw, the study looked at two additional independent replicas of 1 million unique cDNA reads for two donors, one aged 18 to 30 and the other aged 80 or older. The paper's findings and limits, for the study overall: Since profiling was done on bulk unsorted PBMCs, naive and antigen-experienced compartments could not be conclusively compared. Compared with the aged group, the long-lived group had more naive CD4+ T cells, fewer expanded clones and increased TCR diversity, a pattern suggesting age selection. A strong correlation was found between observed TCR beta diversity and the percentage of naive T cells measured by flow cytometry. The CMV infection status of donors was not known, potentially confounding age-related changes in expanded clonotypes. Observed TCR beta diversity per million T cells fell roughly linearly with age, and a significant reduction was already apparent by age roughly 40. Estimates of total diversity based on one million sequenced T cells were considered lower bounds and underestimates.

This clonotype was sampled from a man older than 75 in good health. The rearrangement combines TRBV27 with TRBJ2-3; TRBD1 is possibly the D segment (5 matching bases). The sequencing input was blood. The CDR3 amino acid sequence is: CASSLQGFSTDTQYF. The DNA is TGTGCCAGCAGTTTACAGGGATTTAGCACAGATACGCAGTATTTT.